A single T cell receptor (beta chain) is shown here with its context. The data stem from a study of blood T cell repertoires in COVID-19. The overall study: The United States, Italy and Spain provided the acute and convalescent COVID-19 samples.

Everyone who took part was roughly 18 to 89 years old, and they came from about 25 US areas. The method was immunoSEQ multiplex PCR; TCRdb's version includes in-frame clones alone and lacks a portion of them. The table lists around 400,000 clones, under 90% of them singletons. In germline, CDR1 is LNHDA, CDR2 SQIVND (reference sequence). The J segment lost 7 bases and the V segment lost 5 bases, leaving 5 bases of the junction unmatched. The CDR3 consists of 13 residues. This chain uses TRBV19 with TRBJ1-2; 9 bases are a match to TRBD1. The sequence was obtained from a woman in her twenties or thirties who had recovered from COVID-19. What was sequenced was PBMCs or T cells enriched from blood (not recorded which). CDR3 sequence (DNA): TGTGCCAGTAGTTTACGGACAGGGGTTGGCTACACCTTC. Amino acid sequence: CASSLRTGVGYTF.